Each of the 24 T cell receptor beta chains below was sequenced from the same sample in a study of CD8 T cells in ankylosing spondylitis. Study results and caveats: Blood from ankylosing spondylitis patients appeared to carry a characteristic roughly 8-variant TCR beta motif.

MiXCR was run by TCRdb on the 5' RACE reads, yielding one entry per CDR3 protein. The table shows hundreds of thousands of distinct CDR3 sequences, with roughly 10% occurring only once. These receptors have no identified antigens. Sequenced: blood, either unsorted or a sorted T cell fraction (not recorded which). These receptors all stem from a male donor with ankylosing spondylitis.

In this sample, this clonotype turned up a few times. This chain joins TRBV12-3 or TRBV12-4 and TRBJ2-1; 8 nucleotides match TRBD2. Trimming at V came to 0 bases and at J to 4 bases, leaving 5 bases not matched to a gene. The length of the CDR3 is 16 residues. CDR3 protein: CASSLAGSGAYNEQFF. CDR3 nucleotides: TGTGCCAGCAGTTTAGCGGGTAGCGGGGCATACAATGAGCAGTTCTTC.

CDR3 sequence: CASSFSASGDFGYF. For the CDR3, the DNA is TGTGCCAGCAGCTTTTCGGCTAGCGGGGACTTCGGGTACTTC. The chain links TRBV7-2 to TRBJ2-7; TRBD2 matches at 9 bases. Trimming took 3 bases from V and 12 from J; bases not matched to a gene: 12. The CDR3 covers 14 residues. Germline V gives CDR1 SGHTA, CDR2 FQGNSA.

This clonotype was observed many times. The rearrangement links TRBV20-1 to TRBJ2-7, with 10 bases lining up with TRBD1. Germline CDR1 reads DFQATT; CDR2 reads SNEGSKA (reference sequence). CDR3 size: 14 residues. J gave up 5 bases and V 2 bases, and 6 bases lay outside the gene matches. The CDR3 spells CSARRQGAGDEQYF. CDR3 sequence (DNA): TGCAGTGCTAGACGACAGGGGGCTGGGGACGAGCAGTACTTC.

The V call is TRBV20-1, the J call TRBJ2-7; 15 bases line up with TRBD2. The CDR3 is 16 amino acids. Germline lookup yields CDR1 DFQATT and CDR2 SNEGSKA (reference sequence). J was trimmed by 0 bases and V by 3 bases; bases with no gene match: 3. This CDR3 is CSASGTSGGSSYEQYF. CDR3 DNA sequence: TGCAGTGCTAGCGGGACTAGCGGGGGGAGCTCCTACGAGCAGTACTTC.

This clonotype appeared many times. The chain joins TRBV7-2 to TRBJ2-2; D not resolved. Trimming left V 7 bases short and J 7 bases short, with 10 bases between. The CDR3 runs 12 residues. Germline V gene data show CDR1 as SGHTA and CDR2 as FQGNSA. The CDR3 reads CASTNWGGELFF. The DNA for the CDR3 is TGTGCCAGCACCAATTGGGGCGGGGAGCTGTTTTTT.

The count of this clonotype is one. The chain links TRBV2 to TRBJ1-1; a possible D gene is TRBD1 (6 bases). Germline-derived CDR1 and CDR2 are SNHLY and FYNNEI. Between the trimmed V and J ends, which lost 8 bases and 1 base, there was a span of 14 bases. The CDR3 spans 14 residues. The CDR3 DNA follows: TGTGCCAGCCGTGCAAGGGGGAGGAACACTGAAGCTTTCTTT. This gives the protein CASRARGRNTEAFF.

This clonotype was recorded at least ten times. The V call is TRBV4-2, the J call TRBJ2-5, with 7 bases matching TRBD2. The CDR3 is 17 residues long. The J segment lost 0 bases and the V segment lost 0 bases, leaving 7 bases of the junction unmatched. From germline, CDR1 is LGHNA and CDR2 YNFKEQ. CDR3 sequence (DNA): TGTGCCAGCAGCCAAGATCCGGGCGGGAGCAACCAAGAGACCCAGTACTTC. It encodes CASSQDPGGSNQETQYF.

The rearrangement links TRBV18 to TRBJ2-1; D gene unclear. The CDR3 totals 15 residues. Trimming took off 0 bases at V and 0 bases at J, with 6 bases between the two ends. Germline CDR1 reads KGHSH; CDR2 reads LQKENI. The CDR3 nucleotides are TGTGCCAGCTCACCACCCAAGAGCTCCTACAATGAGCAGTTCTTC. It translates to CASSPPKSSYNEQFF. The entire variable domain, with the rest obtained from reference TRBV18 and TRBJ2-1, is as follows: NAGVMQNPRHLVRRRGQEARLRCSPMKGHSHVYWYRQLPEEGLKFMVYLQKENIIDESGMPKERFSAEFPKEGPSILRIQQVVRGDSAAYFCASSPPKSSYNEQFFGPGTRLTVL.

The DNA for the CDR3 is TGCGCCAGCAGCGCACTCCCTAGCACAGATACGCAGTATTTT. This sequence encodes CASSALPSTDTQYF. The chain has TRBV5-1 and TRBJ2-3; D remains ambiguous. Germline CDR1 SGHRS, CDR2 YFSETQ. The V end was cut by 4 bases, the J end by 0 bases, with 9 bases between. The CDR3 length is 14 residues.

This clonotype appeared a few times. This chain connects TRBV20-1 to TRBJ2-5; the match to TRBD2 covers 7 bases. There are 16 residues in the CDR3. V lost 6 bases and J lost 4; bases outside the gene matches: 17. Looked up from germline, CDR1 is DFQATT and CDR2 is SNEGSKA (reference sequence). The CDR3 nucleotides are TGCAGTGCCAACCCTGGGCTGACTAGCTTAGGAGAGACCCAGTACTTC. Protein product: CSANPGLTSLGETQYF.

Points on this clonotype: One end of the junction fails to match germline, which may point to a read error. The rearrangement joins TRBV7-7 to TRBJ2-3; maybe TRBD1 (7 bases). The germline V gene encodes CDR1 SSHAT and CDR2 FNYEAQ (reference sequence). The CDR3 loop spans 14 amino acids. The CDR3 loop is CASSSGQKLATQYF. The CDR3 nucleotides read TGTGCTAGCAGCTCGGGACAGAAACTAGCTACGCAGTATTTT.

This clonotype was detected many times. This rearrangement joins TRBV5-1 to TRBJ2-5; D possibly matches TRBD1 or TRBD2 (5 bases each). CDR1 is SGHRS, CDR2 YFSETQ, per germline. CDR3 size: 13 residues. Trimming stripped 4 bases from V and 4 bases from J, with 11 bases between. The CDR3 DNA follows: TGCGCCAGCAGCCCGGGACCGCTAGAGACCCAGTACTTC. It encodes CASSPGPLETQYF.

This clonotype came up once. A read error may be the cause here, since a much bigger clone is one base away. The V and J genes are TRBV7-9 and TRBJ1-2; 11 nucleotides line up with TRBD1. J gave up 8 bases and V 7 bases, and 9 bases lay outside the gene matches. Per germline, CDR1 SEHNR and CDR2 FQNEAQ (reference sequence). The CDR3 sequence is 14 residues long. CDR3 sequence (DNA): TGTGCCAGCACCCTAGGACAGGGGGCGAGAGGCTACACCTTC. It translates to CASTLGQGARGYTF. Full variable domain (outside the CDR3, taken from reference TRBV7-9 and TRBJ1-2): DTGVSQNPRHKITKRGQNVTFRCDPISEHNRLYWYRQTLGQGPEFLTYFQNEAQLEKSRLLSDRFSAERPKGSFSTLEIQRTEQGDSAMYLCASTLGQGARGYTFGSGTRLTVV.

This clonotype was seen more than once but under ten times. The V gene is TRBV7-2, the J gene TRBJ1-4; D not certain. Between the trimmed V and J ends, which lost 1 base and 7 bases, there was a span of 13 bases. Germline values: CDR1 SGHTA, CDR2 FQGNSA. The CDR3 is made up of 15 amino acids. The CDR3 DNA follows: TGTGCCAGCAGCTTAGGATGGCTCGCCGGTGAAAAACTGTTTTTT. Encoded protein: CASSLGWLAGEKLFF.

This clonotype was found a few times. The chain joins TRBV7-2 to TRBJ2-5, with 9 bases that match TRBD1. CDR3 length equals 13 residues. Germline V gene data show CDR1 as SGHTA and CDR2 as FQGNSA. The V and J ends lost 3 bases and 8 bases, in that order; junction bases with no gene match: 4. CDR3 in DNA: TGTGCCAGCAGCTTGAGGGGACAGGGAACCCAGTACTTC. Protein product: CASSLRGQGTQYF. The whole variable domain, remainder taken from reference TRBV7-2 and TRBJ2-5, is GAGVSQSPSNKVTEKGKDVELRCDPISGHTALYWYRQSLGQGLEFLIYFQGNSAPDKSGLPSDRFSAERTGGSVSTLTIQRTQQEDSAVYLCASSLRGQGTQYFGPGTRLLVL.

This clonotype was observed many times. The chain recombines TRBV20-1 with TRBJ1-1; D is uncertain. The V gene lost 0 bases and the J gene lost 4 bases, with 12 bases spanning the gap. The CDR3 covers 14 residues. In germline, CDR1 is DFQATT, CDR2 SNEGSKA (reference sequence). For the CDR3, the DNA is TGCAGTGCTAGAGATGGCTCTACGGGCACTGAAGCTTTCTTT. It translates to CSARDGSTGTEAFF.

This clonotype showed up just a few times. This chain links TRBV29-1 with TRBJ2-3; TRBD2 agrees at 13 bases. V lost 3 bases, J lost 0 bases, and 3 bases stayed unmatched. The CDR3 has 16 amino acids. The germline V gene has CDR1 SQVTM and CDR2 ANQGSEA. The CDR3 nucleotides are TGCAGCGTTGAGGGGACTAGCGGGGAGAGCACAGATACGCAGTATTTT. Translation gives CSVEGTSGESTDTQYF.

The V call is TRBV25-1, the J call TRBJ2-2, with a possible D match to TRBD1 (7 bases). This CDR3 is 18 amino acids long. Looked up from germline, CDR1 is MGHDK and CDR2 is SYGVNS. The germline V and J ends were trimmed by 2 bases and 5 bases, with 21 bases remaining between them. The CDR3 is CASSEGGPGTVDTGELFF. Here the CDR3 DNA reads TGTGCCAGCAGTGAAGGGGGGCCCGGGACAGTAGATACCGGGGAGCTGTTTTTT.

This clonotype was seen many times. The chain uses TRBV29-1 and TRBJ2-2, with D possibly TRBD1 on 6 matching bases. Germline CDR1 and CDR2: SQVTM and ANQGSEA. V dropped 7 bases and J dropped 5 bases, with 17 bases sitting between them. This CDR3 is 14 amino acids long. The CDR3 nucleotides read TGCAGCGCCCAAGGGACCAGGGGAACCGGGGAGCTGTTTTTT. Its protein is CSAQGTRGTGELFF.

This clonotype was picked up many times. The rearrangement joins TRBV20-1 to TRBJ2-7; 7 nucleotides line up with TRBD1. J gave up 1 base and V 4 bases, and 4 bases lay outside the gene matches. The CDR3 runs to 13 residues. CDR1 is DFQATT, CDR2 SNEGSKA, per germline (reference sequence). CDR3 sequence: CSAMTGTSYEQYF. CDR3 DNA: TGCAGTGCTATGACAGGGACATCCTACGAGCAGTACTTC.

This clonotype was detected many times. The CDR3 DNA reads TGTGCCAGCAGCGACACAGGGTTCTACGAGCAGTACTTC. Translating it yields CASSDTGFYEQYF. The gene calls are TRBV12-3 or TRBV12-4 and TRBJ2-7, with D possibly being TRBD1 (6 bases). The CDR3 has 13 residues. V lost 6 bases to trimming and J lost 3 bases, with 12 bases between them.

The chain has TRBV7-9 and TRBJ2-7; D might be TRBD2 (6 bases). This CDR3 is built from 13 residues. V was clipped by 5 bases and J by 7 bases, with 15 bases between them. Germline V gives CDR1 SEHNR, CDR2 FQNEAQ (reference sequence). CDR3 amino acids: CASSTRTGGEQYF. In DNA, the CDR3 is TGTGCCAGCAGCACTAGAACAGGAGGGGAGCAGTACTTC.

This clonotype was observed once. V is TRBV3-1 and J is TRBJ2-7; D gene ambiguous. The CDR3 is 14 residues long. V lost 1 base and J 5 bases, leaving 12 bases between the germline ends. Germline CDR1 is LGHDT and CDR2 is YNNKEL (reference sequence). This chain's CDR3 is CASSQGGYINEQYF. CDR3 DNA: TGTGCCAGCAGCCAAGGGGGATACATCAACGAGCAGTACTTC.

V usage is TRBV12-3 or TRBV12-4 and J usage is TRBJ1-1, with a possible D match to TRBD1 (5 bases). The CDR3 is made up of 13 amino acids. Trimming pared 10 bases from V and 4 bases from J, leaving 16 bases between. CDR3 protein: CATTTGVPTEAFF. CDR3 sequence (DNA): TGTGCCACCACAACGGGGGTCCCCACTGAAGCTTTCTTT.